This T cell receptor beta chain was retrieved from a study of T cells in Graves' hyperthyroidism and ophthalmopathy (dated by TCRdb to the late 2010s). A note on the overall study: Peripheral blood was collected at initial diagnosis, before any treatment. Whether ophthalmopathy could be predicted prospectively was tested in an independent validation cohort made up of 18 to 20 hyperthyroidism patients plus 17 patients who later progressed to ophthalmopathy. In addition, the study compared T-cell repertoires in thyroid tissue and in blood from 6 or 7 Graves' hyperthyroidism patients. TCR Vbeta CDR3 sequencing of roughly 140 peripheral blood samples (43 ophthalmopathy, 75 hyperthyroidism and around 17 progressor patients) is reported in the paper. The 90 or so discovery patients were randomly split 7:3 into training and test sets. After blood sampling, hyperthyroidism patients were treated with methimazole at a starting dose of 30 mg daily, and ophthalmopathy patients were treated with high-dose intravenous methylprednisolone. A discovery cohort of about a hundred patients, roughly 45 with Graves' ophthalmopathy and approximately 55 with stable Graves' hyperthyroidism, was used to find distinguishing TCR V-J signatures.

Taken from cysteine to phenylalanine, the CDR3 has 14 residues. Kept here is only the CDR3 DNA, which spans 42 bases and is read in frame from base 1. The junction carries 17 bases between V and J, which are trimmed by 5 bases and 8 bases respectively. Overall study results and their limits: Blood samples also contained most of the expanded thyroid clonotypes (frequency above 0.001), which suggests that blood repertoires may reflect thyroid immune responses. Sample size was not statistically predetermined, and investigators were not blinded to group allocation. Ophthalmopathy was separated from stable hyperthyroidism by a 13 V-J signature model, with just over 85% sensitivity and about 84% specificity obtained in cross-validation and 80%/75% obtained in testing. In validation, the model predicted progression to ophthalmopathy with about 71% sensitivity and approximately 74% specificity, a median of about six months before onset.

The table lists this clonotype with many counts. Its target antigen remains unknown. Nothing much larger sits one base from this clone, and base qualities are not available. Hyperthyroidism patients were newly diagnosed, had a disease duration of under 2 months, and were aged 18 to 65 years. Patients with uncontrolled infections, other autoimmune diseases, pregnancy or lactation were excluded. Clinical symptoms, serum thyroxine and TRAb, thyroid ultrasound, and orbital computed tomography formed the basis for the diagnoses. Blood from progressor patients was collected at the time of first diagnosis with hyperthyroidism, before any ophthalmopathy symptoms had appeared. PBMCs were isolated from 8 to 10 ml of fresh peripheral blood by Ficoll-Paque density gradient centrifugation. Progressor patients were defined as those initially diagnosed with Graves' hyperthyroidism in whom ophthalmopathy developed during follow-up. Trizol reagent was used to extract total RNA, and RNA quality was then checked on an Agilent 2100 Bioanalyzer.

Amplification of TCR beta CDR3 regions was carried out from RNA transcripts. The first round of RT-PCR for the TCR CDR3 was performed with the HTBI primer set and the Qiagen OneStep RT-PCR kit. The libraries were constructed in a second round of multiplex PCR and then size-selected and purified. The libraries were sequenced on an Illumina HiSeq2000 using paired-end 100 bp reads. The paper's data handling went like this. SOAPnuke was used to process the raw data, removing reads that contained adapters or uncalled bases, had a mean Phred below 15, or lacked an exact match to the constant primer or identifier. COPE v1.2.5 was used to merge high-quality paired reads, and clonotypes were defined as unique nucleotide sequences. MiTCR v1.1 was used to align the clonotypes against IMGT TRBV, TRBD and TRBJ reference segments. Analysis was restricted to V-J combinations with a frequency above 0.0001, which covered 98% to 99.2% of repertoires. The TCS score was defined as the ratio of F50 (clonal expansion) to E x V (chaos), calculated using BLOSUM62-based TCRdist between CDR3 peptides within each V-J. Welch's t-statistics and random forest reduced around 550 V-J features to roughly 13, which were used in a naive Bayes classifier (R e1071). The public reads were quality trimmed at Q25 with fastp and then assembled into clones with MiXCR by TCRdb, keeping productive beta chains. Under each unique CDR3 protein, matching rows form one entry showing the most common genes and DNA. None of the V and J calls come from the authors' own analysis; TCRdb made them. This sample comprises around 250,000 distinct CDR3 sequences, roughly 14% of them detected only once. 13% of the sample is taken by the ten largest.

The chain is assembled from TRBV12-3 or TRBV12-4 and TRBJ2-3; no D gene call is confident. The receptor was derived from a woman aged 40 to 49 with Graves' hyperthyroidism that later progressed to Graves' ophthalmopathy. Material: blood. In nucleotide form, the sequence is TGTGCCAGCAGTGCCAACCCTCACGCCACTACGCAGTATTTT. It codes for CASSANPHATTQYF.